A selection of T cell receptor beta chains follows, all from one sample in a study of shared clonotypes between healthy human individuals. Using immunoSEQ multiplex PCR, the repertoire was profiled, and TCRdb retains in-frame clones only, with some absent. The data contain approximately 2.4 million clones, approximately 95% of them singletons. Sequencing was carried out using naive CD4+ T cells sorted from blood. These receptor sequences come from a man between 18 and 35 years old in good health. The CDR3 runs from the conserved cysteine through the conserved F or W. A D gene is named only where the DNA matches it firmly. Clone size is stated in some rows and not others, as once, few, many or a class when expanded.

CASSAQGWGGPNEQFF	TGTGCCAGCAGCGCCCAGGGTTGGGGTGGGCCAAATGAGCAGTTCTTC	-	TRBJ2-1	TRBV9	-
CASSASTDTQYF	TGTGCCAGCAGTGCCAGCACAGATACGCAGTATTTT	-	TRBJ2-3	TRBV25-1	-
CASSPGYIEREQYF	TGTGCCAGCTCACCCGGCTATATTGAGAGGGAGCAGTACTTC	-	TRBJ2-7	TRBV18	-
CASSAATPGNGVFF	TGTGCCAGCAGTGCTGCCACCCCCGGCAATGGGGTGTTTTTT	-	TRBJ1-4	TRBV2	-
CASTFRDRSYGYTF	TGTGCCAGCACATTCCGGGACAGGTCCTATGGCTACACCTTC	-	TRBJ1-2	TRBV28	TRBD1
CASSLVPGATLGTEAFF	TGCGCCAGCAGCTTGGTACCAGGGGCGACCTTGGGCACTGAAGCTTTCTTT	-	TRBJ1-1	TRBV5-1	-
CASSLGRGLGYTF	TGTGCCAGCAGCTTGGGTCGGGGTTTAGGCTACACCTTC	-	TRBJ1-2	TRBV5-6	-
CASSQGGGFYGYTF	TGTGCCAGCAGCCAGGGTGGCGGCTTCTATGGCTACACCTTC	-	TRBJ1-2	TRBV28	-
CATSRSPTGANEKLFF	TGTGCCACCAGCAGATCACCGACAGGGGCTAATGAAAAACTGTTTTTT	once	TRBJ1-4	TRBV15	TRBD1
CASERWTGLAYEQYF	TGTGCCAGCGAACGCTGGACGGGACTCGCCTACGAGCAGTACTTC	-	TRBJ2-7	TRBV6-5	-
CASSSRDANSYNEQFF	TGTGCCAGCAGCTCCCGGGACGCGAACTCCTACAATGAGCAGTTCTTC	-	TRBJ2-1	TRBV25-1	-
CASSPRLTGANEQFF	TGTGCCAGCAGCCCCCGGCTGACGGGAGCCAATGAGCAGTTCTTC	-	TRBJ2-1	TRBV7-9	-
CASSLDSRDGYTF	TGTGCCAGCAGCTTAGACTCGAGGGACGGCTACACCTTC	-	TRBJ1-2	TRBV7-2	-
CASSLVREAEAFF	TGTGCCAGCAGCTTAGTCAGGGAGGCTGAAGCTTTCTTT	-	TRBJ1-1	TRBV11-2	-
CASSRSAGYEQYF	TGTGCCAGCAGCCGGAGCGCTGGGTACGAGCAGTACTTC	-	TRBJ2-7	TRBV7-3	-
CASSPQGNEKLFF	TGCGCCAGCAGCCCACAGGGAAATGAAAAACTGTTTTTT	-	TRBJ1-4	TRBV4-3	-
CASSRPQGGHGYTF	TGTGCCAGCAGCCGACCACAGGGGGGCCATGGCTACACCTTC	once	TRBJ1-2	TRBV7-2	TRBD1
CASSYRDAPYEQYF	TGTGCCAGCAGCTACCGGGACGCCCCCTACGAGCAGTACTTC	-	TRBJ2-7	TRBV5-5	-
CASSKWRRCTDTQYF	TGTGCCAGCAGCAAATGGAGGAGGTGCACAGATACGCAGTATTTT	-	TRBJ2-3	TRBV5-7	-
CASSLAGLAVAEQYF	TGTGCCAGCAGCTTAGCGGGACTAGCGGTGGCCGAGCAGTACTTC	-	TRBJ2-7	TRBV11-2	TRBD2
CAWSTPGTGSWEQYF	TGTGCCTGGAGTACCCCCGGGACAGGGTCGTGGGAGCAGTACTTC	-	TRBJ2-7	TRBV30	TRBD1
CAWSGRGSGNTIYF	TGTGCCTGGAGTGGTAGGGGGAGTGGAAACACCATATATTTT	-	TRBJ1-3	TRBV30	-
CAGFLNTEAFF	TGTGCCGGGTTTTTGAACACTGAAGCTTTCTTT	-	TRBJ1-1	TRBV30	-
CASSRLAGGPDTQYF	TGTGCCAGCAGTCGACTAGCGGGAGGACCAGATACGCAGTATTTT	-	TRBJ2-3	TRBV6-5	TRBD2
CASSQVSDRVPAYEQYF	TGCGCCAGCAGCCAAGTTTCCGACAGGGTACCGGCCTACGAGCAGTACTTC	-	TRBJ2-7	TRBV4-1	TRBD1
CAWSGSINQPQHF	TGTGCCTGGAGTGGCTCTATAAATCAGCCCCAGCATTTT	-	TRBJ1-5	TRBV30	-
CASSQPDRVTGNTIYF	TGCGCCAGCAGCCAGCCAGACAGGGTGACTGGAAACACCATATATTTT	-	TRBJ1-3	TRBV4-1	TRBD1
CASSVQGGTYEQYF	TGTGCCAGCAGTGTACAGGGGGGGACCTACGAGCAGTACTTC	-	TRBJ2-7	TRBV6-1	-
CASRAGQVNTEAFF	TGTGCCAGTAGGGCGGGACAGGTGAACACTGAAGCTTTCTTT	-	TRBJ1-1	TRBV19	TRBD1
CASSLEGFSGNTIYF	TGCGCCAGCAGCTTGGAAGGCTTCTCTGGAAACACCATATATTTT	-	TRBJ1-3	TRBV5-1	-
CASSQDFYEQYF	TGTGCCAGCAGCCAAGATTTCTACGAGCAGTACTTC	once	TRBJ2-7	TRBV7-9	-
CSVDRVDETQYF	TGCAGCGTCGACAGGGTGGATGAGACCCAGTACTTC	-	TRBJ2-5	TRBV29-1	TRBD1
CASSYGQYSYEQYF	TGTGCCAGCAGCTACGGACAGTACTCCTACGAGCAGTACTTC	once	TRBJ2-7	TRBV6-5	-
CTSIPPSGGADTQYF	TGCACCAGCATCCCCCCCAGCGGGGGGGCAGATACGCAGTATTTT	-	TRBJ2-3	TRBV1	-
CASRFTGTGIDTEAFF	TGTGCAAGTCGCTTCACCGGGACAGGGATCGACACTGAAGCTTTCTTT	-	TRBJ1-1	TRBV12-2	-
CASSERGGEKLFF	TGTGCCAGCAGTGAGAGGGGCGGTGAAAAACTGTTTTTT	-	TRBJ1-4	TRBV6-1	-
CASRGLAGKNIQYF	TGTGCCAGCAGGGGACTAGCGGGTAAAAACATTCAGTACTTC	-	TRBJ2-4	TRBV27	TRBD2
CASRETGGTEAFF	TGTGCCAGCAGGGAGACAGGAGGAACTGAAGCTTTCTTT	-	TRBJ1-1	TRBV6-5	-
CASRRTSGGASDTQYF	TGCGCCAGTCGAAGGACTAGCGGGGGGGCGTCAGATACGCAGTATTTT	-	TRBJ2-3	TRBV10-2	TRBD2
CASTGAVRGTEAFF	TGTGCCAGCACTGGAGCCGTCAGGGGGACTGAAGCTTTCTTT	-	TRBJ1-1	TRBV6-1	TRBD1
CASSPLYEQYF	TGTGCCAGCTCCCCTCTCTACGAGCAGTACTTC	-	TRBJ2-7	TRBV18	-
CASSLGGQGVTEAFF	TGTGCCAGCAGCTTGGGGGGACAGGGAGTGACTGAAGCTTTCTTT	-	TRBJ1-1	TRBV13	TRBD1
CASSLATDYEQYF	TGCGCCAGCAGCTTGGCGACAGACTACGAGCAGTACTTC	-	TRBJ2-7	TRBV5-1	-
CASSLSVGIYEQYF	TGTGCCAGCAGTTTATCGGTGGGGATCTACGAGCAGTACTTC	-	TRBJ2-7	TRBV27	-
CASNNERTFFGDTIYF	TGTGCCAGCAATAACGAAAGGACATTTTTTGGGGACACCATATATTTT	-	TRBJ1-3	TRBV6-6	-